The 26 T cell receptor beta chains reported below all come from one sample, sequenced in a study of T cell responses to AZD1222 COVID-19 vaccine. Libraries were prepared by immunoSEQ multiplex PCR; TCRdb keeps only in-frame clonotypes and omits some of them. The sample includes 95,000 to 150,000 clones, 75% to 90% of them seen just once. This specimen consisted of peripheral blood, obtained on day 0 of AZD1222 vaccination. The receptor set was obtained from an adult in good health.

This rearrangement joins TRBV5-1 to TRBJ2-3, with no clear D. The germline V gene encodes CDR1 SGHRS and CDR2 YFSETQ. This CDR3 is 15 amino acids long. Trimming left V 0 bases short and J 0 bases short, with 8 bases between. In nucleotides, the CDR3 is TGCGCCAGCAGCTTGGGCCTAACTAGCACAGATACGCAGTATTTT. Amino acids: CASSLGLTSTDTQYF.

For the CDR3, the DNA is TGTGCCAGTAGTATAGCCTTGAGGACTGAAGCTTTCTTT. This gives the protein CASSIALRTEAFF. This chain links TRBV19 with TRBJ1-1; D is ambiguous. Trimming shortened V by 1 base and J by 5 bases, and 8 bases separated the two germline ends. The CDR3 sequence is 13 residues long. CDR1 LNHDA and CDR2 SQIVND come from the germline V gene (reference sequence).

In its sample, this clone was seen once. DNA for the CDR3: TGTGCCAGCAGCCTTGGGGGACTCGCCTACAATGAGCAGTTCTTC. Protein sequence: CASSLGGLAYNEQFF. The chain employs TRBV7-9 and TRBJ2-1, with D perhaps TRBD2 (6 bases). The V gene lost 5 bases and the J gene lost 2 bases, with 13 bases spanning the gap. The CDR3 loop spans 15 amino acids. Germline loops: CDR1 SEHNR, CDR2 FQNEAQ (reference sequence).

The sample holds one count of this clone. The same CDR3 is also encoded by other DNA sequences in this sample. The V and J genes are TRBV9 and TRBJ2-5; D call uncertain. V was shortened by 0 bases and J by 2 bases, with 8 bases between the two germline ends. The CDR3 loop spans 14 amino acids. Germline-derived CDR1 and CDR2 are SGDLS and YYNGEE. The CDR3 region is CASSVEGGQETQYF. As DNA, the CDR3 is TGTGCCAGCAGCGTAGAGGGCGGACAAGAGACCCAGTACTTC.

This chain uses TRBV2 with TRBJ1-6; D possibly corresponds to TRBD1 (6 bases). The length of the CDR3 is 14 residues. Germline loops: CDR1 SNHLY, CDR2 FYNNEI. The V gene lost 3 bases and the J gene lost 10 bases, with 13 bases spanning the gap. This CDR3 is CASSDQDSFSPLHF. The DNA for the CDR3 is TGTGCCAGCAGTGACCAGGACAGTTTCTCACCCCTCCACTTT.

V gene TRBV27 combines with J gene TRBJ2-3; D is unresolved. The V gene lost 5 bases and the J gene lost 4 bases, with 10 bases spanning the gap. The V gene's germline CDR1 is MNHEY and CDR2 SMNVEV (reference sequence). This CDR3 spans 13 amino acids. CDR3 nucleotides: TGTGCCAGCAGTCACACCCGGGCAGATACGCAGTATTTT. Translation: CASSHTRADTQYF.

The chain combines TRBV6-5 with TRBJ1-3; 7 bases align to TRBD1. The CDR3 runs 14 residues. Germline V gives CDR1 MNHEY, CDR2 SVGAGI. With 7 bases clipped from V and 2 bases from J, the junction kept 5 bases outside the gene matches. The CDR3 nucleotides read TGTGCCAGCACCCAGACAGGGACTGGAAACACCATATATTTT. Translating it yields CASTQTGTGNTIYF.

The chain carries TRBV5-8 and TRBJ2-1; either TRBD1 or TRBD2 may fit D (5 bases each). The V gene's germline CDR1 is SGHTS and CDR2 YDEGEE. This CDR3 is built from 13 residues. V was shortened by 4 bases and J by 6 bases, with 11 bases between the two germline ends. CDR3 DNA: TGTGCCAGCAGCCCTCAGGGACGCAATGAGCAGTTCTTC. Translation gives CASSPQGRNEQFF.

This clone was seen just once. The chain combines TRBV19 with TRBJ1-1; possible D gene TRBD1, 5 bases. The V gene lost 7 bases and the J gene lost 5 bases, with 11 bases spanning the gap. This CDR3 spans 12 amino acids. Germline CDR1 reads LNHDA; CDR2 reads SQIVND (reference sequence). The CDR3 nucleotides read TGTGCCAGTACCCTGGGGGTAACTGAAGCTTTCTTT. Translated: CASTLGVTEAFF.

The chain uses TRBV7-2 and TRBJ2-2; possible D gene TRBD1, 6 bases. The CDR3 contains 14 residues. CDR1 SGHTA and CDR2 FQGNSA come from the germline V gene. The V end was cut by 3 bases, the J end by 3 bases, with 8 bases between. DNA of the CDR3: TGTGCCAGCAGCTTGTACAGGGACACCGGGGAGCTGTTTTTT. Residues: CASSLYRDTGELFF.

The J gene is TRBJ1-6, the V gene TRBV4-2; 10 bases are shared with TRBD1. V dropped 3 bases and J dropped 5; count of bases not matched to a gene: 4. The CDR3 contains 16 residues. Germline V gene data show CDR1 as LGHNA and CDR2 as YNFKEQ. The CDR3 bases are TGTGCCAGCAGCCACGACAGGGGGCAGGATAATTCACCCCTCCACTTT. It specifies CASSHDRGQDNSPLHF.

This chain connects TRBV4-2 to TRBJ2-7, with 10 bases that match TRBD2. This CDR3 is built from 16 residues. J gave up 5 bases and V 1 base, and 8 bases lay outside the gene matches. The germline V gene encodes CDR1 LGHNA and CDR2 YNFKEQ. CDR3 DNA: TGTGCCAGCAGCCAAGGATCCAGCGGGGGGGCGGACGAGCAGTACTTC. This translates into CASSQGSSGGADEQYF.

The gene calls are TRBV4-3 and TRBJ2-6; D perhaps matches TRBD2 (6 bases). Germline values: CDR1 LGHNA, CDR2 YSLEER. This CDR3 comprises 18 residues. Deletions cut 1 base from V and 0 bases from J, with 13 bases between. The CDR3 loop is CASSQGPRGGSGANVLTF. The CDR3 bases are TGCGCCAGCAGCCAAGGACCGCGGGGAGGCTCTGGGGCCAACGTCCTGACTTTC.

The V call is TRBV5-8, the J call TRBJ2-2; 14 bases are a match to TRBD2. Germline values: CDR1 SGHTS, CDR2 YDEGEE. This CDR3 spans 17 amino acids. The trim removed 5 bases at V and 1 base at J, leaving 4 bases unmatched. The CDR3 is CASSLGLAGGNTGELFF. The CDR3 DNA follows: TGTGCCAGCAGTCTTGGACTAGCGGGAGGGAACACCGGGGAGCTGTTTTTT.

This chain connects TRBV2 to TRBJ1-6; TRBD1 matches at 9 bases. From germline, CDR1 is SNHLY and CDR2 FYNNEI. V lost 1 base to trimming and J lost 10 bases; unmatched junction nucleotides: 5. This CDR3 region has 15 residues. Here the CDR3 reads CASSEEGQGISPLHF. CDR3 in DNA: TGTGCCAGCAGTGAAGAGGGACAGGGCATATCACCCCTCCACTTT.

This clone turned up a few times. CDR3 in amino acids: CASSLGGGNQPQHF. As DNA, the CDR3 is TGTGCCAGCAGCCTAGGGGGGGGCAATCAGCCCCAGCATTTT. The rearrangement links TRBV7-2 to TRBJ1-5; D may be TRBD1 (6 bases). There are 14 residues in the CDR3. Trimming cost V 5 bases and J 2 bases, with 10 bases left between them. CDR1 is SGHTA, CDR2 FQGNSA, per germline.

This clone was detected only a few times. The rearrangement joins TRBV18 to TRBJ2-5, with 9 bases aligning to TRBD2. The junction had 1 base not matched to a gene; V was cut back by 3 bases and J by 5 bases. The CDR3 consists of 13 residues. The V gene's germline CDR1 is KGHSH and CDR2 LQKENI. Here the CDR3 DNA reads TGTGCCAGCTCACCTCTAGCGGGGGAGACCCAGTACTTC. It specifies CASSPLAGETQYF.

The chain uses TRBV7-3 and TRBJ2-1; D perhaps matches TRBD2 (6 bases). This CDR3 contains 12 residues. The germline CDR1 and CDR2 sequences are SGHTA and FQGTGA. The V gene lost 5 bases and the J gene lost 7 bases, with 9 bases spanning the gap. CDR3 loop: CASSQRGNEQFF. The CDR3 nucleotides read TGTGCCAGCAGCCAACGGGGGAATGAGCAGTTCTTC.

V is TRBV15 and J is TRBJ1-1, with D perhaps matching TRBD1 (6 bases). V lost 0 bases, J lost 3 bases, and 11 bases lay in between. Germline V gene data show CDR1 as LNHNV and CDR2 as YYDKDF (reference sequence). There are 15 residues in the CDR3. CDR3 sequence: CATSRDLYRDTEAFF. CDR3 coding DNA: TGTGCCACCAGCAGAGATCTTTACAGGGACACTGAAGCTTTCTTT.

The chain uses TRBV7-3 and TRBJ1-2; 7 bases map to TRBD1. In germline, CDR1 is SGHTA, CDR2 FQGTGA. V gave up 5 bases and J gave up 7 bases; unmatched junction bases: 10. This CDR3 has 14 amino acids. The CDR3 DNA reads TGTGCCAGCAGCCCCTCCGGGACAGCAAGTGGCTACACCTTC. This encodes CASSPSGTASGYTF.

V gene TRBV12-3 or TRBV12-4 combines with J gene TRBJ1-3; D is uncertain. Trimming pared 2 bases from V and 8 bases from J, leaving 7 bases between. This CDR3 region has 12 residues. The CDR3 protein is CASSLSRDTIYF. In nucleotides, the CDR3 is TGTGCCAGCAGTTTATCCCGAGACACCATATATTTT.

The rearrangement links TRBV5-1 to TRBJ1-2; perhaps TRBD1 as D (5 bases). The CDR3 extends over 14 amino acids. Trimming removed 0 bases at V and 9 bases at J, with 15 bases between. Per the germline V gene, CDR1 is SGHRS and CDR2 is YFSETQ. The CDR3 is CASSLGSGVGSYTF. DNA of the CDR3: TGCGCCAGCAGCTTGGGCTCGGGGGTCGGGAGCTACACCTTC.

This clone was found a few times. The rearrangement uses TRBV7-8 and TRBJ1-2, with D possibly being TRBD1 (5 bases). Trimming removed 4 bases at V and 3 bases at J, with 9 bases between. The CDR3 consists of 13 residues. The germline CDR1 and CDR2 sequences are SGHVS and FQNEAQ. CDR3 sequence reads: CASSSRDYYGYTF. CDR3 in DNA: TGTGCCAGCAGCTCCAGGGATTACTATGGCTACACCTTC.

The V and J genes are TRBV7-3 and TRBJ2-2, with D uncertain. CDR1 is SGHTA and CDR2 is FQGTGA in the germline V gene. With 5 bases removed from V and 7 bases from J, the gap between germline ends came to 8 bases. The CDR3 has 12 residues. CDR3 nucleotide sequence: TGTGCCAGCAGCCCCCAACTCGGGGAGCTGTTTTTT. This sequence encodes CASSPQLGELFF.

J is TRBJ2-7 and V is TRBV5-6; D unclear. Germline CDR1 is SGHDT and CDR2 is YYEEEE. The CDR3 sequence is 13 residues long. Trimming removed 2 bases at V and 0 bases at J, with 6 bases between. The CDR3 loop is CASSLVSSYEQYF. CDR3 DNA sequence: TGTGCCAGCAGCTTAGTCTCCTCCTACGAGCAGTACTTC.

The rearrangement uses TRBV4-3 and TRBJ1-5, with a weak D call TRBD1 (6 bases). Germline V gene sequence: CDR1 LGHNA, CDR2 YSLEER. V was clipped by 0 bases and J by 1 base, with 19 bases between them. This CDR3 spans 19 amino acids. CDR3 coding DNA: TGCGCCAGCAGCCAAGATTGGGGGCAGGGCGGGAGGAGCAATCAGCCCCAGCATTTT. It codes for CASSQDWGQGGRSNQPQHF.